This is a list of T cell receptor beta chains from one sample in a study of blood T cell repertoires in COVID-19. Repertoires were generated with immunoSEQ multiplex PCR, while TCRdb's copy carries only in-frame clones and drops some. The sample includes 100,000 to 150,000 clones, roughly 83% of them seen just once. The sample taken for sequencing was peripheral blood. The receptor set was obtained from a human donor in a cohort sampled during active COVID-19. Each CDR3 is given with its conserved first and last residue. A D gene is named only where the DNA matches it firmly. Rows may omit the clone size; those that give it use once, few, many or a size class.

v_call: TRBV11-1; d_call: NA; clone_size: few; cdr3_length: 12; j_call: TRBJ1-1; cdr3_nt: TGTGCCAGCAGCCCAGACAGAACTGAAGCTTTCTTT; cdr3_aa: CASSPDRTEAFF
v_call: TRBV7-9; d_call: TRBD1; clone_size: NA; cdr3_length: 16; j_call: TRBJ1-1; cdr3_nt: TGTGCCAGCACCGAATCAAATGGACAGGGGATGACTGAAGCTTTCTTT; cdr3_aa: CASTESNGQGMTEAFF
v_call: TRBV28; d_call: NA; clone_size: NA; cdr3_length: 18; j_call: TRBJ1-1; cdr3_nt: TGTGCCAGCAGTCCCAAACACAAAGGGACTGGGAGGAACACTGAAGCTTTCTTT; cdr3_aa: CASSPKHKGTGRNTEAFF
v_call: TRBV12-3/TRBV12-4; d_call: TRBD1; clone_size: NA; cdr3_length: 13; j_call: TRBJ2-7; cdr3_nt: TGTGCCAGCATGGTGGACAGGGGCCGCGAGCAGTACTTC; cdr3_aa: CASMVDRGREQYF
v_call: TRBV4-3; d_call: TRBD2; clone_size: NA; cdr3_length: 18; j_call: TRBJ2-1; cdr3_nt: TGCGCCAGCAGCCCCCGGGGACTAGCGGGAGGGCGCGACAATGAGCAGTTCTTC; cdr3_aa: CASSPRGLAGGRDNEQFF
v_call: TRBV9; d_call: NA; clone_size: NA; cdr3_length: 13; j_call: TRBJ2-2; cdr3_nt: TGTGCCAGCAGCGTAAACACCGAAGGGGAGCTGTTTTTT; cdr3_aa: CASSVNTEGELFF
v_call: TRBV30; d_call: NA; clone_size: NA; cdr3_length: 15; j_call: TRBJ1-5; cdr3_nt: TGTGCCTGGAGTGTATTGGGAGGACGCAATCAGCCCCAGCATTTT; cdr3_aa: CAWSVLGGRNQPQHF
v_call: TRBV29-1; d_call: NA; clone_size: NA; cdr3_length: 14; j_call: TRBJ2-3; cdr3_nt: TGCAGCGTTTTCCCGGTGGAGGGGACAGATACGCAGTATTTT; cdr3_aa: CSVFPVEGTDTQYF
v_call: TRBV5-1; d_call: TRBD2; clone_size: once; cdr3_length: 15; j_call: TRBJ2-1; cdr3_nt: TGCGCCAGCAGCGGAGGACTAGCGGCCTACAATGAGCAGTTCTTC; cdr3_aa: CASSGGLAAYNEQFF
v_call: TRBV7-2; d_call: NA; clone_size: NA; cdr3_length: 15; j_call: TRBJ2-5; cdr3_nt: TGTGCCAGCAGCTTAGCGGGAGGAAGGCTAGAGACCCAGTACTTC; cdr3_aa: CASSLAGGRLETQYF
v_call: TRBV9; d_call: TRBD2; clone_size: NA; cdr3_length: 15; j_call: TRBJ2-1; cdr3_nt: TGTGCCAGCAGCCCGGGGGGGTCCTCCCACAATGAGCAGTTCTTC; cdr3_aa: CASSPGGSSHNEQFF
v_call: TRBV10-2; d_call: NA; clone_size: once; cdr3_length: 14; j_call: TRBJ2-2; cdr3_nt: TGCGCCAGCAGCCAACAGACAGTAACCGGGGAGCTGTTTTTT; cdr3_aa: CASSQQTVTGELFF
v_call: TRBV18; d_call: NA; clone_size: NA; cdr3_length: 17; j_call: TRBJ1-1; cdr3_nt: TGTGCCAGCTCTCCGATGACAGGCACTGTGATGAACACTGAAGCTTTCTTT; cdr3_aa: CASSPMTGTVMNTEAFF
v_call: TRBV6-2/TRBV6-3; d_call: TRBD1; clone_size: NA; cdr3_length: 15; j_call: TRBJ2-7; cdr3_nt: TGTGCCAGCAACCCAAGGGACAGGAACTTCTACGAGCAGTACTTC; cdr3_aa: CASNPRDRNFYEQYF
v_call: TRBV12-3/TRBV12-4; d_call: TRBD1; clone_size: NA; cdr3_length: 13; j_call: TRBJ1-5; cdr3_nt: TGTGCCAGCAGACAGGGGAGCAATCAGCCCCAGCATTTT; cdr3_aa: CASRQGSNQPQHF
v_call: TRBV27; d_call: NA; clone_size: NA; cdr3_length: 14; j_call: TRBJ2-7; cdr3_nt: TGTGCCAGCAGTTTACGGGACTCAGCCTACGAGCAGTACTTC; cdr3_aa: CASSLRDSAYEQYF
v_call: TRBV7-2; d_call: NA; clone_size: NA; cdr3_length: 16; j_call: TRBJ2-1; cdr3_nt: TGTGCCAGCAGCTCTTCTGGGACTGTGTCCTACAATGAGCAGTTCTTC; cdr3_aa: CASSSSGTVSYNEQFF
v_call: TRBV6-5; d_call: TRBD1; clone_size: NA; cdr3_length: 16; j_call: TRBJ1-4; cdr3_nt: TGTGCCAGCAGTCACTCTTTAAAAGGACAGGGAAGAAAACTGTTTTTT; cdr3_aa: CASSHSLKGQGRKLFF
v_call: TRBV6-5; d_call: NA; clone_size: few; cdr3_length: 15; j_call: TRBJ1-2; cdr3_nt: TGTGCCAGCAGTTACTCGGGCAGGGGTCCTTATGGCTACACCTTC; cdr3_aa: CASSYSGRGPYGYTF
v_call: TRBV11-2; d_call: TRBD2; clone_size: NA; cdr3_length: 17; j_call: TRBJ2-5; cdr3_nt: TGTGCCAGCAGCTTAGTGGGGTTTGATGGGACTAAAGAGACCCAGTACTTC; cdr3_aa: CASSLVGFDGTKETQYF
v_call: TRBV7-2; d_call: TRBD2; clone_size: NA; cdr3_length: 16; j_call: TRBJ2-4; cdr3_nt: TGTGCCAGCAGCTTAGGGGCAGCGGGAGGGCCAAACATTCAGTACTTC; cdr3_aa: CASSLGAAGGPNIQYF
v_call: TRBV16; d_call: TRBD1; clone_size: NA; cdr3_length: 16; j_call: TRBJ2-3; cdr3_nt: TGTGCCAGCAGCCGAATCGTGGGGACAGGGTCCGATACGCAGTATTTT; cdr3_aa: CASSRIVGTGSDTQYF
v_call: TRBV11-2; d_call: TRBD1; clone_size: NA; cdr3_length: 15; j_call: TRBJ1-5; cdr3_nt: TGTGCCAGCAGCTCGATAGGGACAGGGGGTGCGCCCCAGCATTTT; cdr3_aa: CASSSIGTGGAPQHF
v_call: TRBV4-1; d_call: TRBD1; clone_size: NA; cdr3_length: 18; j_call: TRBJ2-3; cdr3_nt: TGCGCCAGCAGCCAAGATGGTTGGACAGGGGGGAGCACAGATACGCAGTATTTT; cdr3_aa: CASSQDGWTGGSTDTQYF
v_call: TRBV9; d_call: NA; clone_size: NA; cdr3_length: 17; j_call: TRBJ2-1; cdr3_nt: TGTGCCAGCAGCGTCACGCTAACCGGGACTCCTAACAATGAGCAGTTCTTC; cdr3_aa: CASSVTLTGTPNNEQFF
v_call: TRBV5-1; d_call: NA; clone_size: NA; cdr3_length: 12; j_call: TRBJ1-1; cdr3_nt: TGCGCCAGCCAGGGAATGAACACTGAAGCTTTCTTT; cdr3_aa: CASQGMNTEAFF
v_call: TRBV6-5; d_call: TRBD2; clone_size: NA; cdr3_length: 15; j_call: TRBJ2-1; cdr3_nt: TGTGCCAGCAGTTACGGCGGGAGGGGACGCAATGAGCAGTTCTTC; cdr3_aa: CASSYGGRGRNEQFF
v_call: TRBV5-1; d_call: TRBD1; clone_size: NA; cdr3_length: 16; j_call: TRBJ1-2; cdr3_nt: TGCGCCAGCAGCTTGGGACAGGGGGCGGAAGGGCTCGCCTACACCTTC; cdr3_aa: CASSLGQGAEGLAYTF
v_call: TRBV10-1; d_call: NA; clone_size: NA; cdr3_length: 13; j_call: TRBJ2-7; cdr3_nt: TGCGCCAGCAGCCAACTCCCGGGGTCCGAGCAGTACTTC; cdr3_aa: CASSQLPGSEQYF
v_call: TRBV13; d_call: TRBD2; clone_size: NA; cdr3_length: 15; j_call: TRBJ2-7; cdr3_nt: TGTGCCAGCATCCTTAGCGGGAGGCCTAATTACGAGCAGTACTTC; cdr3_aa: CASILSGRPNYEQYF
v_call: TRBV27; d_call: NA; clone_size: few; cdr3_length: 12; j_call: TRBJ1-6; cdr3_nt: TGTGCCAGCAGTCTCCCGAATTCACCCCTCCACTTT; cdr3_aa: CASSLPNSPLHF
v_call: TRBV5-1; d_call: TRBD2; clone_size: NA; cdr3_length: 20; j_call: TRBJ2-1; cdr3_nt: TGCGCCAGCAGCTCTCGAGAACTATCCGGGACTAGCGGCTCCTACAATGAGCAGTTCTTC; cdr3_aa: CASSSRELSGTSGSYNEQFF
v_call: TRBV6-6; d_call: TRBD1; clone_size: NA; cdr3_length: 13; j_call: TRBJ1-2; cdr3_nt: TGTGCCAGCAGTTCGACAGGGGACTATGGCTACACCTTC; cdr3_aa: CASSSTGDYGYTF